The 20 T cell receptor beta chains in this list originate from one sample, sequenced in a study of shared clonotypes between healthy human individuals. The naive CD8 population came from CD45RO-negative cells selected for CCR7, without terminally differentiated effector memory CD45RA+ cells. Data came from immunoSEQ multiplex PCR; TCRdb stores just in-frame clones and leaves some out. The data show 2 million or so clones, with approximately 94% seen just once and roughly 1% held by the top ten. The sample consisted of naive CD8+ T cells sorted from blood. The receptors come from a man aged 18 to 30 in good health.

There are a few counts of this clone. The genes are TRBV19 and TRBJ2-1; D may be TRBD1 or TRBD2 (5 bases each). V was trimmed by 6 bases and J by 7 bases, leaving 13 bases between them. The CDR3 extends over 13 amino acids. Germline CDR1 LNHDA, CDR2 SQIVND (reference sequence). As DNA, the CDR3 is TGTGCCAGTAGGAGGGACCCCGGGAATGAGCAGTTCTTC. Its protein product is CASRRDPGNEQFF. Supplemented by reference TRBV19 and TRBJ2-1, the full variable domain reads DGGITQSPKYLFRKEGQNVTLSCEQNLNHDAMYWYRQDPGQGLRLIYYSQIVNDFQKGDIAEGYSVSREKKESFPLTVTSAQKNPTAFYLCASRRDPGNEQFFGPGTRLTVL.

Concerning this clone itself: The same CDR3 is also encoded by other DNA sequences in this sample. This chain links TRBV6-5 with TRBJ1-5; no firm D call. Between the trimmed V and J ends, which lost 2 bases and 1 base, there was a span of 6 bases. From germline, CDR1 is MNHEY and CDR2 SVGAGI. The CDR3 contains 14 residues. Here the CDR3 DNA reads TGTGCCAGCAGTTACAGTGGGAGCAATCAGCCCCAGCATTTT. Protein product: CASSYSGSNQPQHF.

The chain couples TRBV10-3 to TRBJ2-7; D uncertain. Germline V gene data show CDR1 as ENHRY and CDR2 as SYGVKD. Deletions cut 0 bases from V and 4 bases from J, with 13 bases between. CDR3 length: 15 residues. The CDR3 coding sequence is TGTGCCATCAGTGAGTCAACGGCAGGTGATTACGAGCAGTACTTC. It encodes CAISESTAGDYEQYF.

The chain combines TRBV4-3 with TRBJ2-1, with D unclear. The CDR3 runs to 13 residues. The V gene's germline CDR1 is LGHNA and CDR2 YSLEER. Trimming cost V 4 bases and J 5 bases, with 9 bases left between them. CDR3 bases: TGCGCCAGCAGCCTGACACGGCACAATGAGCAGTTCTTC. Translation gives CASSLTRHNEQFF.

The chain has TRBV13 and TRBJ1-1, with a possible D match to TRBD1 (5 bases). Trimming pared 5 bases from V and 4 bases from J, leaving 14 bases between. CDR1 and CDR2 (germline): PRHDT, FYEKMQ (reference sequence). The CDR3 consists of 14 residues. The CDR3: CASSATRDSTEAFF. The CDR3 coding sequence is TGTGCCAGCAGCGCCACCAGGGATTCCACTGAAGCTTTCTTT.

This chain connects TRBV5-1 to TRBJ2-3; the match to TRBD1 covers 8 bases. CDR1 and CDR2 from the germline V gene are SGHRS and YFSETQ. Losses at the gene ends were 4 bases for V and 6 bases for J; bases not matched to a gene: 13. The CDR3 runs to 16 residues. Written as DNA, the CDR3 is TGCGCCAGCAGCCCGACAGGGGCAAATAGTGTCGATACGCAGTATTTT. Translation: CASSPTGANSVDTQYF.

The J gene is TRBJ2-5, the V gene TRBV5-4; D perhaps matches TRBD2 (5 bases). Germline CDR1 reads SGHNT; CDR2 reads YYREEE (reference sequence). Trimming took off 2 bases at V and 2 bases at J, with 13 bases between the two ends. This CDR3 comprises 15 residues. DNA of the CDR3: TGTGCCAGCAGCTTAAGAGAGGGCGCGCAAGAGACCCAGTACTTC. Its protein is CASSLREGAQETQYF. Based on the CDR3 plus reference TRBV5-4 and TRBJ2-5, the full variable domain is ETGVTQSPTHLIKTRGQQVTLRCSSQSGHNTVSWYQQALGQGPQFIFQYYREEENGRGNFPPRFSGLQFPNYSSELNVNALELDDSALYLCASSLREGAQETQYFGPGTRLLVL.

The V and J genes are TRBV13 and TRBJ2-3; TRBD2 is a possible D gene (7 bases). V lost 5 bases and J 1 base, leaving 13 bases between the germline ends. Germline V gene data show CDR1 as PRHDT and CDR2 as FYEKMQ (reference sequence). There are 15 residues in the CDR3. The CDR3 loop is CASSPRGGRTDTQYF. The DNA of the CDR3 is TGTGCCAGCAGCCCCAGGGGAGGGCGCACAGATACGCAGTATTTT.

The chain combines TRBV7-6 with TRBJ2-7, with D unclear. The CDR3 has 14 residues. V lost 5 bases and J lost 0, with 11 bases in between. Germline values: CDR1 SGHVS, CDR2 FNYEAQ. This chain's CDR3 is CASSPSISSYEQYF. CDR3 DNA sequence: TGTGCCAGCAGCCCTTCTATTAGCTCCTACGAGCAGTACTTC.

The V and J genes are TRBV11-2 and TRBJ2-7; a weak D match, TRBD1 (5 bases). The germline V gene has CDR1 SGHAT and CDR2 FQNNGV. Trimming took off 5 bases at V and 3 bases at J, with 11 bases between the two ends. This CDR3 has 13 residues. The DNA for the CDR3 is TGTGCCAGCAGCCCGGCAGGGATCTACGAGCAGTACTTC. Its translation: CASSPAGIYEQYF.

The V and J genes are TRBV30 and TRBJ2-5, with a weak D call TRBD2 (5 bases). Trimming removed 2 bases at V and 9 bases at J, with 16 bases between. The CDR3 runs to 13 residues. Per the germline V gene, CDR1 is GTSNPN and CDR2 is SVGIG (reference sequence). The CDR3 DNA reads TGTGCCTGGAGTCCACGGGGTGCCGCTGCCCAGTACTTC. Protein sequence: CAWSPRGAAAQYF.

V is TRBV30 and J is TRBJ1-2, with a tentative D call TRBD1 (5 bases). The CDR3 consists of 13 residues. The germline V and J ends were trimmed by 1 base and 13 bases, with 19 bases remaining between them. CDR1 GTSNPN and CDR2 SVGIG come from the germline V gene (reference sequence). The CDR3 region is CAWSGVQVWVFTF. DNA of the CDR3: TGTGCCTGGAGTGGGGTACAGGTCTGGGTATTCACCTTC.

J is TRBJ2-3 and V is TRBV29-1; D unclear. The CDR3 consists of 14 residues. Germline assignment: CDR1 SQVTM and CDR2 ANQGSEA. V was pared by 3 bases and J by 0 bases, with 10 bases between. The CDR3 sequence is CSVDTEPSTDTQYF. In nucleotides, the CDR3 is TGCAGCGTTGACACGGAGCCGAGCACAGATACGCAGTATTTT.

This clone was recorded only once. The CDR3 sequence is CASSQDSEGHAINGYTF. CDR3 coding DNA: TGCGCCAGCAGCCAAGATTCGGAGGGGCACGCCATCAATGGCTACACCTTC. V and J are TRBV4-3 and TRBJ1-2; the D gene is possibly TRBD1 (5 bases). V gave up 0 bases and J gave up 6 bases, with 20 bases separating them. Germline loops: CDR1 LGHNA, CDR2 YSLEER. This CDR3 contains 17 residues.

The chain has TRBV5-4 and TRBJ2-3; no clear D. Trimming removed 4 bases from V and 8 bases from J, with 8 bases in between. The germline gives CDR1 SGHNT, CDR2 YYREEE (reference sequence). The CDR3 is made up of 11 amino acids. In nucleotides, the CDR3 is TGTGCCAGCAGCCTGCTCGGTACGCAGTATTTT. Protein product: CASSLLGTQYF.

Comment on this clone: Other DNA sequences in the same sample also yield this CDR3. The CDR3 reads CASSLGGGSYEQYF. CDR3 nucleotides: TGTGCCAGCAGCTTAGGCGGGGGTAGCTACGAGCAGTACTTC. V and J are TRBV11-2 and TRBJ2-7, with 7 nucleotides matching TRBD2. V lost 1 base and J lost 3; bases outside the gene matches: 3. The CDR3 is made up of 14 amino acids. Germline V gene sequence: CDR1 SGHAT, CDR2 FQNNGV.

The CDR3 protein is CAISESTGADTQYF. The CDR3 DNA reads as TGTGCCATCAGTGAGTCGACAGGCGCAGATACGCAGTATTTT. The rearrangement joins TRBV10-3 to TRBJ2-3; weak D call: TRBD1 (6 bases). This CDR3 has 14 residues. V shed 0 bases and J shed 4 bases, with 8 bases lying between them. Germline CDR1 ENHRY, CDR2 SYGVKD.

The CDR3 protein is CASSEVRTGPMNTEAFF. The CDR3 region has the DNA TGTGCCAGCAGTGAAGTCCGGACAGGGCCCATGAACACTGAAGCTTTCTTT. The chain couples TRBV6-1 to TRBJ1-1, with 8 positions matching TRBD1. CDR1 is MNHNS, CDR2 SASEGT, per germline. V gave up 1 base and J gave up 0 bases; unmatched junction bases: 7. CDR3 length: 17 residues.

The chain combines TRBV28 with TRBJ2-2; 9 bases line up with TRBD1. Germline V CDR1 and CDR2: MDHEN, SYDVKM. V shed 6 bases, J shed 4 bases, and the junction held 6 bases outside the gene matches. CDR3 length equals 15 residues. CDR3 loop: CASRPEGQGTGELFF. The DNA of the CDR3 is TGTGCCAGCAGACCGGAGGGACAGGGCACCGGGGAGCTGTTTTTT.

The CDR3 region has the DNA TGTGCCATCACTCGTGGCGGGAGCACAGATACGCAGTATTTT. Residues: CAITRGGSTDTQYF. The chain is built from TRBV10-3 and TRBJ2-3, with a weak D call TRBD2 (5 bases). Germline V gene lookup returns CDR1 ENHRY and CDR2 SYGVKD. CDR3 length: 14 amino acids. V was trimmed by 7 bases and J by 0 bases, leaving 11 bases between them.